These 32 T cell receptor beta chains were sequenced from one sample in a study of T cell responses to AZD1222 COVID-19 vaccine. Produced via immunoSEQ multiplex PCR; TCRdb's table is partial and in-frame only. The data contain about 160,000 clones, under 95% of them singletons. The starting material was peripheral blood, obtained 28 days after the second AZD1222 dose. The receptors derive from an adult who received the AZD1222 COVID-19 vaccine.

The CDR3 DNA follows: TGTGCCAGCACCGCCCAAGAGACCCAGTACTTC. It specifies CASTAQETQYF. This chain links TRBV5-6 with TRBJ2-5; D is undetermined. Germline-derived CDR1 and CDR2 are SGHDT and YYEEEE. The CDR3 runs to 11 residues. V was trimmed by 6 bases and J by 1 base, leaving 4 bases between them.

The DNA of the CDR3 is TGTGCCAGCAGCTTAGAACAGCCGCCTTGGGAGCAGTACTTC. Amino acid sequence: CASSLEQPPWEQYF. The chain has TRBV11-3 and TRBJ2-7; no clear D gene. This CDR3 region has 14 residues. Between the trimmed V and J ends, which lost 0 bases and 7 bases, there was a span of 13 bases. CDR1 is SGHNT and CDR2 is YENEEA in the germline V gene. The complete variable domain, with remaining parts taken from reference TRBV11-3 and TRBJ2-7, reads EAGVVQSPRYKIIEKKQPVAFWCNPISGHNTLYWYLQNLGQGPELLIRYENEEAVDDSQLPKDRFSAERLKGVDSTLKIQPAELGDSAVYLCASSLEQPPWEQYFGPGTRLTVT.

The V call is TRBV5-1, the J call TRBJ1-6; a weak D match, TRBD1 (5 bases). The V gene's germline CDR1 is SGHRS and CDR2 YFSETQ. Trimming removed 0 bases from V and 0 bases from J, with 10 bases in between. The CDR3 has 17 residues. Here the CDR3 DNA reads TGCGCCAGCAGCTTGGTTGGGACGAGCTCCTATAATTCACCCCTCCACTTT. Amino acid sequence: CASSLVGTSSYNSPLHF.

The chain links TRBV6-5 to TRBJ1-2, with D tentatively TRBD1 (5 bases). Per germline, CDR1 MNHEY and CDR2 SVGAGI. The CDR3 has 13 amino acids. Trimming removed 7 bases from V and 6 bases from J, with 15 bases in between. DNA for the CDR3: TGTGCCAGCACCCGAAGGGGCCTCGATGGCTACACCTTC. Protein sequence: CASTRRGLDGYTF.

V usage is TRBV19 and J usage is TRBJ1-5; 8 bases line up with TRBD1. The V gene's germline CDR1 is LNHDA and CDR2 SQIVND (reference sequence). The CDR3 has 16 residues. The junction had 6 bases not matched to a gene; V was cut back by 5 bases and J by 0 bases. The CDR3 loop reads CASSFRQGLSNQPQHF. CDR3 DNA sequence: TGTGCCAGTAGTTTCCGACAGGGGCTTAGCAATCAGCCCCAGCATTTT.

The chain joins TRBV28 to TRBJ1-3, with 12 bases aligning to TRBD1. Trimming took 6 bases from V and 4 from J; bases not matched to a gene: 13. Germline V gene sequence: CDR1 MDHEN, CDR2 SYDVKM. The CDR3 extends over 18 amino acids. CDR3 residues: CASSLPPGQGATGNTIYF. CDR3 nucleotides: TGTGCCAGCAGCCTACCCCCGGGACAGGGGGCTACAGGAAACACCATATATTTT.

J is TRBJ1-5 and V is TRBV6-1; the D is unclear. The CDR3 runs to 13 residues. Germline CDR1 MNHNS, CDR2 SASEGT. The V gene lost 1 base and the J gene lost 4 bases, with 5 bases spanning the gap. The CDR3 reads CASSEVENQPQHF. CDR3 in DNA: TGTGCCAGCAGTGAAGTTGAAAATCAGCCCCAGCATTTT.

The V and J genes are TRBV12-3 or TRBV12-4 and TRBJ1-5; D remains unclear. The CDR3 is 12 amino acids. The ends were cut back, 6 bases at V and 2 bases at J, with 5 bases in the middle. The CDR3 loop is CASRLGNQPQHF. DNA of the CDR3: TGTGCCAGCAGGCTGGGCAATCAGCCCCAGCATTTT.

The chain couples TRBV28 to TRBJ1-2, with 9 positions matching TRBD1. The CDR3 contains 16 residues. Germline V gives CDR1 MDHEN, CDR2 SYDVKM. J gave up 2 bases and V 2 bases, and 6 bases lay outside the gene matches. The CDR3 protein is CASSLDPDRGNYGYTF. In DNA form, the CDR3 reads TGTGCCAGCAGTTTAGACCCCGACAGGGGGAACTATGGCTACACCTTC.

This clone was detected only once. The junction differs from germline at one of its ends, possibly a read error. J is TRBJ1-1 and V is TRBV12-3 or TRBV12-4, with D possibly TRBD1 on 5 matching bases. The CDR3 sequence is 13 residues long. CDR3 amino acids: CASTRIGATEGFF. The CDR3 bases are TGTGCCAGCACCAGAATCGGGGCCACTGAAGGTTTCTTT.

The chain joins TRBV5-1 to TRBJ1-4; no reliable D call. Germline V gene sequence: CDR1 SGHRS, CDR2 YFSETQ. V was clipped by 0 bases and J by 0 bases, with 6 bases between them. This CDR3 is built from 15 residues. CDR3 DNA sequence: TGCGCCAGCAGCTTGGATAGGGCAACTAATGAAAAACTGTTTTTT. Protein: CASSLDRATNEKLFF.

This clone was counted only a few times. The V call is TRBV4-3, the J call TRBJ1-1; D unresolved. The length of the CDR3 is 12 residues. Deletions cut 3 bases from V and 11 bases from J, with 13 bases between. Germline assignment: CDR1 LGHNA and CDR2 YSLEER. As DNA, the CDR3 is TGCGCCAGCAGCCAGGTGGACGGGGTTGCTTTCTTT. Protein product: CASSQVDGVAFF.

J is TRBJ1-2 and V is TRBV6-5; maybe TRBD1 (6 bases). CDR3 length equals 15 residues. V was cut by 6 bases and J by 5 bases, with 19 bases left in between. Germline CDR1 reads MNHEY; CDR2 reads SVGAGI. CDR3 sequence (DNA): TGTGCCAGCAGCTCCCCTGACAGGTCCTTTTATGGCTACACCTTC. Its protein product is CASSSPDRSFYGYTF.

This chain links TRBV5-1 with TRBJ2-7; 7 bases are a match to TRBD2. Germline CDR1 and CDR2: SGHRS and YFSETQ. V was clipped by 6 bases and J by 3 bases; unmatched bases: 6. The CDR3 totals 13 residues. In DNA, the CDR3 is TGCGCCAGCAAGGCGGGGGTGGGCTACGAGCAGTACTTC. Amino acids: CASKAGVGYEQYF.

The V gene is TRBV5-1, the J gene TRBJ2-7; TRBD1 matches at 8 bases. CDR1 is SGHRS, CDR2 YFSETQ, per germline. The CDR3 runs to 16 residues. The trim removed 3 bases at V and 3 bases at J, leaving 11 bases unmatched. CDR3 protein: CASSSARDRQYYEQYF. The CDR3 DNA reads as TGCGCCAGCAGCTCGGCCCGGGACAGGCAGTACTACGAGCAGTACTTC. The whole variable domain, filled in from reference TRBV5-1 and TRBJ2-7, reads KAGVTQTPRYLIKTRGQQVTLSCSPISGHRSVSWYQQTPGQGLQFLFEYFSETQRNKGNFPGRFSGRQFSNSRSEMNVSTLELGDSALYLCASSSARDRQYYEQYFGPGTRLTVT.

The gene calls are TRBV2 and TRBJ1-1; 9 bases map to TRBD1. The CDR3 is 12 amino acids. The germline CDR1 and CDR2 sequences are SNHLY and FYNNEI. Trimming cost V 6 bases and J 5 bases; bases outside gene matches: 1. For the CDR3, the DNA is TGTGCCAGCAGGACAGGGGGGACTGAAGCTTTCTTT. Translation: CASRTGGTEAFF.

V usage is TRBV7-9 and J usage is TRBJ2-2, with TRBD2 identical over 8 bases. There are 14 residues in the CDR3. J was trimmed by 4 bases and V by 5 bases; bases with no gene match: 3. The germline V gene encodes CDR1 SEHNR and CDR2 FQNEAQ (reference sequence). CDR3 loop: CASSPGGGTGELFF. For the CDR3, the DNA is TGTGCCAGCAGCCCCGGGGGGGGCACCGGGGAGCTGTTTTTT.

The V call is TRBV7-2, the J call TRBJ2-7; 9 nucleotides align to TRBD1. CDR3 length: 14 amino acids. Germline CDR1 is SGHTA and CDR2 is FQGNSA. V was pared by 7 bases and J by 3 bases, with 7 bases of the junction left unmatched. The CDR3 DNA is TGTGCCAGCACCCCGGACAGGGGTTTCTACGAGCAGTACTTC. This translates into CASTPDRGFYEQYF.

J is TRBJ2-7 and V is TRBV7-2; D not resolved. Trimming cost V 3 bases and J 3 bases, with 12 bases left between them. Germline V gene data show CDR1 as SGHTA and CDR2 as FQGNSA. This CDR3 region has 14 residues. The CDR3 region is CASSFIGTDYEQYF. The DNA for the CDR3 is TGTGCCAGCAGCTTCATAGGCACGGACTACGAGCAGTACTTC. Based on the CDR3 plus reference TRBV7-2 and TRBJ2-7, the full variable domain is GAGVSQSPSNKVTEKGKDVELRCDPISGHTALYWYRQSLGQGLEFLIYFQGNSAPDKSGLPSDRFSAERTGGSVSTLTIQRTQQEDSAVYLCASSFIGTDYEQYFGPGTRLTVT.

This rearrangement joins TRBV14 to TRBJ2-7, with D unclear. CDR1 is SGHDN and CDR2 is FVKESK in the germline V gene. V was cut by 1 base and J by 0 bases, with 7 bases left in between. This CDR3 spans 14 amino acids. CDR3 bases: TGTGCCAGCAGCCAAGTTCGGGTCTCCTACGAGCAGTACTTC. Amino acid sequence: CASSQVRVSYEQYF.

The rearrangement uses TRBV11-1 and TRBJ1-5; TRBD1 matches 7 bases. The CDR3 loop spans 14 amino acids. Germline V gene sequence: CDR1 SGHAT, CDR2 FQDESV (reference sequence). Germline trimming cut 4 bases from V and 3 bases from J; bases unmatched to any gene: 3. CDR3 region: CASSSTGVNQPQHF. CDR3 bases: TGTGCCAGCAGCTCAACAGGGGTCAATCAGCCCCAGCATTTT. The whole variable domain, filled in from reference TRBV11-1 and TRBJ1-5, reads EAEVAQSPRYKITEKSQAVAFWCDPISGHATLYWYRQILGQGPELLVQFQDESVVDDSQLPKDRFSAERLKGVDSTLKIQPAELGDSAMYLCASSSTGVNQPQHFGDGTRLSIL.

The rearrangement joins TRBV23-1 to TRBJ2-7; tentative D call: TRBD1 (6 bases). TRBV23-1 has ORF status, its function being uncertain. CDR3 length: 18 amino acids. V lost 0 bases and J lost 5, with 23 bases in between. CDR3 loop: CASSQSKIPAGVIHEQYF. The CDR3 region has the DNA TGCGCCAGCAGTCAATCCAAAATCCCGGCAGGGGTAATCCACGAGCAGTACTTC.

The chain carries TRBV9 and TRBJ2-1; TRBD2 matches at 14 bases. The CDR3 sequence is 15 residues long. CDR1 is SGDLS, CDR2 YYNGEE, per germline. Trimming cost V 4 bases and J 10 bases; bases outside gene matches: 7. CDR3 nucleotide sequence: TGTGCCAGCAGCTTAGGGACTAGCGGGAGTTGGGAGCAGTTCTTC. It yields the protein CASSLGTSGSWEQFF.

This sequence joins TRBV24-1 and TRBJ1-5; unclear D gene. Trimming removed 3 bases at V and 0 bases at J, with 8 bases between. CDR1 is KGHDR and CDR2 is SFDVKD in the germline V gene. This CDR3 contains 15 residues. The CDR3 sequence: CATSDAGNSNQPQHF. The CDR3 DNA sequence: TGTGCCACCAGTGATGCCGGAAATAGCAATCAGCCCCAGCATTTT.

This clone was seen more than once but under ten times. Other DNA sequences in this specimen translate into the identical CDR3. The genes are TRBV11-2 and TRBJ2-3, with 7 bases aligning to TRBD2. CDR3 size: 16 residues. V shed 1 base, J shed 3 bases, and the junction held 7 bases outside the gene matches. In germline, CDR1 is SGHAT, CDR2 FQNNGV. The CDR3 DNA follows: TGTGCCAGCAGCTTAGTAGGCGGGAGTGGAACAGATACGCAGTATTTT. Translation: CASSLVGGSGTDTQYF.

V gene TRBV9 combines with J gene TRBJ1-3; 8 positions match TRBD1. The V and J ends lost 0 bases and 8 bases, in that order; junction bases with no gene match: 7. CDR3 length: 15 amino acids. Germline loops: CDR1 SGDLS, CDR2 YYNGEE. CDR3 sequence: CASSVDDRGRDTIYF. The CDR3 coding sequence is TGTGCCAGCAGCGTAGATGACAGGGGTCGGGACACCATATATTTT. The full variable domain, its missing parts supplied by reference TRBV9 and TRBJ1-3, is DSGVTQTPKHLITATGQRVTLRCSPRSGDLSVYWYQQSLDQGLQFLIQYYNGEERAKGNILERFSAQQFPDLHSELNLSSLELGDSALYFCASSVDDRGRDTIYFGEGSWLTVV.

This clone has just one count. The V and J genes are TRBV5-1 and TRBJ2-3; the D gene is possibly TRBD2 (7 bases). This CDR3 contains 16 residues. From germline, CDR1 is SGHRS and CDR2 YFSETQ. With 4 bases removed from V and 1 base from J, the gap between germline ends came to 16 bases. CDR3 region: CASSPPEGGGTDTQYF. The CDR3 DNA reads TGCGCCAGCAGCCCCCCGGAGGGGGGGGGCACAGATACGCAGTATTTT.

This chain connects TRBV19 to TRBJ1-4, with D tentatively TRBD1 (6 bases). This CDR3 is 12 amino acids long. The germline V and J ends were trimmed by 3 bases and 8 bases, with 7 bases remaining between them. CDR1 is LNHDA, CDR2 SQIVND, per germline (reference sequence). CDR3 residues: CASSMDREKLFF. The CDR3 DNA sequence: TGTGCCAGTAGTATGGACAGAGAAAAACTGTTTTTT.

The chain recombines TRBV5-4 with TRBJ2-2, with D perhaps TRBD2 (5 bases). Trimming took off 4 bases at V and 6 bases at J, with 13 bases between the two ends. Germline lookup yields CDR1 SGHNT and CDR2 YYREEE (reference sequence). The length of the CDR3 is 14 residues. The CDR3 reads CASSLEGVAGELFF. For the CDR3, the DNA is TGTGCCAGCAGCCTTGAGGGAGTCGCCGGGGAGCTGTTTTTT.

The J gene is TRBJ2-2, the V gene TRBV3-1 (or the pseudogene TRBV3-2); D unclear. V gave up 0 bases and J gave up 0 bases, with 20 bases separating them. Germline V gene sequence: CDR1 LGHDT, CDR2 YNNKEL (reference sequence). This CDR3 contains 20 residues. The CDR3 is CASSQDRFRARKANTGELFF. CDR3 coding DNA: TGTGCCAGCAGCCAAGATCGATTTAGGGCTAGAAAAGCGAACACCGGGGAGCTGTTTTTT.

This chain connects TRBV15 to TRBJ1-2; D might be TRBD1 (5 bases). The CDR3 covers 13 residues. The V end was cut by 4 bases, the J end by 5 bases, with 11 bases between. The germline gives CDR1 LNHNV, CDR2 YYDKDF (reference sequence). The CDR3 sequence is CATSIRDGYGYTF. CDR3 coding DNA: TGTGCCACCAGCATTCGGGACGGGTATGGCTACACCTTC.

This chain links TRBV18 with TRBJ2-3; D gene unclear. V was trimmed by 0 bases and J by 4 bases, leaving 14 bases between them. The CDR3 is made up of 16 amino acids. Germline V gene sequence: CDR1 KGHSH, CDR2 LQKENI. Here the CDR3 reads CASSPPDDPMADTQYF. CDR3 in DNA: TGTGCCAGCTCACCACCGGACGATCCAATGGCAGATACGCAGTATTTT. The whole variable domain, remainder taken from reference TRBV18 and TRBJ2-3, is NAGVMQNPRHLVRRRGQEARLRCSPMKGHSHVYWYRQLPEEGLKFMVYLQKENIIDESGMPKERFSAEFPKEGPSILRIQQVVRGDSAAYFCASSPPDDPMADTQYFGPGTRLTVL.